This T cell receptor beta chain stems from a study of control samples from healthy donors and cancer patients. Clones were read by immunoSEQ multiplex PCR, and TCRdb kept only the in-frame ones, dropping some. This table has around 140,000 clones, 92% appearing once. The CDR3 is 14 residues long. Trimming took 6 bases from V and 0 from J, leaving 9 bases between them. The germline CDR1 and CDR2 sequences are SGHRS and YFSETQ. Material for sequencing was blood. This TCR was recovered from a woman between 45 and 65 years old in good health. V and J are TRBV5-1 and TRBJ2-2, with D unclear. The CDR3 protein is CASTDPSNTGELFF. Here the CDR3 DNA reads TGCGCCAGCACCGACCCTTCGAACACCGGGGAGCTGTTTTTT. Full variable domain (outside the CDR3, taken from reference TRBV5-1 and TRBJ2-2): KAGVTQTPRYLIKTRGQQVTLSCSPISGHRSVSWYQQTPGQGLQFLFEYFSETQRNKGNFPGRFSGRQFSNSRSEMNVSTLELGDSALYLCASTDPSNTGELFFGEGSRLTVL.